This TCR beta chain was identified during a study of cytomegalovirus exposure and HLA in healthy donors. Findings and limits, study-wide: In a later analysis, CMV-associated beta chains were mostly HLA-associated, it appeared. Accurate predictions that matched the HLA-A and HLA-B alleles of most subjects were reportedly made from TCR beta sequences. CMV antigen specificity of a few CMV-associated chains was confirmed in vitro.

A multiplex PCR was run with 60 Vbeta primers and 13 Jbeta primers. Sequencing used immunoSEQ multiplex PCR; TCRdb keeps in-frame clones, though not all of them. The sample yields 62,000 or so clones, 70% to 90% seen once. A remark on this clone: Its target is not known.

Germline CDR1 reads SGHAT; CDR2 reads FQNNGV. V lost 3 bases and J 0 bases, leaving 9 bases between the germline ends. CDR3 length: 15 amino acids. The clonotype comes from a man between 18 and 29 years old in good health and CMV-seronegative. Sequenced material: PBMCs. The chain recombines TRBV11-2 with TRBJ1-3; D gene uncertain. CDR3 in DNA: TGTGCCAGCAGCTTGGGCGTTAACTCTGGAAACACCATATATTTT. The encoded protein is CASSLGVNSGNTIYF.